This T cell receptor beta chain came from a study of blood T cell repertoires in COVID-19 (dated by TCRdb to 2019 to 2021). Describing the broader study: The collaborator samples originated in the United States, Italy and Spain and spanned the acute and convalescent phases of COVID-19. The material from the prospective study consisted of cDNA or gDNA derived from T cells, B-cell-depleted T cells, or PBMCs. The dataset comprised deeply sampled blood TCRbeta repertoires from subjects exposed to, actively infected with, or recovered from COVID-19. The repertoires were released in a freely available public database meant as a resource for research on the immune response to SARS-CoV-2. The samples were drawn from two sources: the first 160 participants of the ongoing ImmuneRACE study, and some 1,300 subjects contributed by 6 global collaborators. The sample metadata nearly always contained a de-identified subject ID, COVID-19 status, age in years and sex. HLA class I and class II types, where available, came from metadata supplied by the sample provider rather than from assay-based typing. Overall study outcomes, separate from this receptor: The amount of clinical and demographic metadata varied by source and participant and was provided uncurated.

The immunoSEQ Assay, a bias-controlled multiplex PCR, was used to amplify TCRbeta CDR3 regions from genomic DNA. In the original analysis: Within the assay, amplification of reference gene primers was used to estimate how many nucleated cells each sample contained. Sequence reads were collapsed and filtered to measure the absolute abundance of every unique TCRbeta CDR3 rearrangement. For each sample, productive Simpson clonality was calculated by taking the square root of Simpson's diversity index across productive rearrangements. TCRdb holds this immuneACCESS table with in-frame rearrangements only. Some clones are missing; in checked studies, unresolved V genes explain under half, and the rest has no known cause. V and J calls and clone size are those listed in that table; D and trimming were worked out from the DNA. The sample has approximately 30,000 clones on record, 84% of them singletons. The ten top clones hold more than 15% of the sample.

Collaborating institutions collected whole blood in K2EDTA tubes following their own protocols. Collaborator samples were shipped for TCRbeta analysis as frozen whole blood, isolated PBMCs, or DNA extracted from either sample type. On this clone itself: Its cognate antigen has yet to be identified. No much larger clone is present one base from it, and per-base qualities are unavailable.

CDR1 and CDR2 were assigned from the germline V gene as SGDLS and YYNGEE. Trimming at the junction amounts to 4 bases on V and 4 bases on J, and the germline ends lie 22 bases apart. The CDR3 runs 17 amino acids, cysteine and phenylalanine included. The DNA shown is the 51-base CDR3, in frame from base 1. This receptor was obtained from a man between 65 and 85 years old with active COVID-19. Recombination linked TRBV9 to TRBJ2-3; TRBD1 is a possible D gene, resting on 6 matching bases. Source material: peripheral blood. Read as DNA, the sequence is TGTGCCAGCAGCCCATCCTCGCTGGGGGCGGGTGCAGATACGCAGTATTTT. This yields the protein CASSPSSLGAGADTQYF. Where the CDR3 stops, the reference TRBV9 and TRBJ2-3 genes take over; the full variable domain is DSGVTQTPKHLITATGQRVTLRCSPRSGDLSVYWYQQSLDQGLQFLIQYYNGEERAKGNILERFSAQQFPDLHSELNLSSLELGDSALYFCASSPSSLGAGADTQYFGPGTRLTVL.